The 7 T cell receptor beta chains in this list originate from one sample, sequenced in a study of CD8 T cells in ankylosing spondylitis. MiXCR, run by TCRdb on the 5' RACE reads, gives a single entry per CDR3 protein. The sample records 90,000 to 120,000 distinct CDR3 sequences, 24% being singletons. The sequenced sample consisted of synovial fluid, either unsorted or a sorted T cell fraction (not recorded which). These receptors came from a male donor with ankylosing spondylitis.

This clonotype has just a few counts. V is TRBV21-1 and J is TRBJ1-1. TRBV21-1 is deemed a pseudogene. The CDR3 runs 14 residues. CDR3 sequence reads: CASSYRDRNTEAFF. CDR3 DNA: TGTGCCAGCAGCTACAGGGACAGGAACACTGAAGCTTTCTTT.

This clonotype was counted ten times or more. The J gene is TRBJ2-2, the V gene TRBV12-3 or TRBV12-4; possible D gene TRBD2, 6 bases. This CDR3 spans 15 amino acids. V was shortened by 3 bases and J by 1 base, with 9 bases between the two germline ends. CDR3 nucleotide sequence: TGTGCCAGCAGTTTTTCCGGGAGGAACACCGGGGAGCTGTTTTTT. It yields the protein CASSFSGRNTGELFF.

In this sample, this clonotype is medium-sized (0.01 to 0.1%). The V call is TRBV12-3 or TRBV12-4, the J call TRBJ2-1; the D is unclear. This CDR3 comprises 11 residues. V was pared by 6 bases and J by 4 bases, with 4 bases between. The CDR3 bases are TGTGCCAGCAGCACGTACAATGAGCAGTTCTTC. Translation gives CASSTYNEQFF.

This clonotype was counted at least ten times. CDR3 DNA: TGTGCCAGCAGCCAAGATCCCGGCCAGAGCTCCTACAATGAGCAGTTCTTC. Translation: CASSQDPGQSSYNEQFF. This chain links TRBV4-2 with TRBJ2-1; D call uncertain. CDR3 length: 17 amino acids. In germline, CDR1 is LGHNA, CDR2 YNFKEQ. V was pared by 0 bases and J by 0 bases, with 12 bases between.

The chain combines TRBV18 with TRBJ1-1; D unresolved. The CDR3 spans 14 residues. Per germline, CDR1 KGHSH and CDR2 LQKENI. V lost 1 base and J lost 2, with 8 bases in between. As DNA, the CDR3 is TGTGCCAGCTCACCACTGTCACAAAACACTGAAGCTTTCTTT. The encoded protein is CASSPLSQNTEAFF.

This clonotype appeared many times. CDR3 protein: CASSPDGNSYEQYF. CDR3 bases: TGTGCCAGCAGCCCTGACGGGAACTCCTACGAGCAGTACTTC. V is TRBV11-2 and J is TRBJ2-7; the D gene is possibly TRBD2 (5 bases). Trimming took off 5 bases at V and 0 bases at J, with 11 bases between the two ends. Germline V gene data show CDR1 as SGHAT and CDR2 as FQNNGV. The length of the CDR3 is 14 residues.

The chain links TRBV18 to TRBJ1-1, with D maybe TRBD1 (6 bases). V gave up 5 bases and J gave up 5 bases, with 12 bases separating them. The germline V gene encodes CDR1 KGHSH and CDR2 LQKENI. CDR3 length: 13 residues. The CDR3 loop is CASSDTGITEAFF. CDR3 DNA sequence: TGTGCCAGCTCAGACACAGGGATTACTGAAGCTTTCTTT.